This T cell receptor beta chain emerged from a study of early T cells in non-severe SARS-CoV-2 infection. This clonotype was seen many times. The germline V gene has CDR1 MNHEY and CDR2 SMNVEV (reference sequence). V shed 6 bases and J shed 0 bases, with 14 bases lying between them. The CDR3 runs 15 residues. Researchers tagged individual cDNA molecules with unique molecular identifiers. TCRdb re-derived calls from the 5' RACE reads in MiXCR, one entry per CDR3 protein. The sample consists of some 40,000 distinct CDR3 sequences, about 5% of them appearing once. J is TRBJ1-1 and V is TRBV27, with TRBD1 as a possible D gene (6 bases). What was sequenced was whole blood. The TCR originated in an adult who was a healthcare worker with PCR-confirmed SARS-CoV-2 infection or an uninfected control (not recorded which). CDR3 region: CASRQGGQLNTEAFF. Here the CDR3 DNA reads TGTGCCAGCAGACAGGGCGGGCAGCTGAACACTGAAGCTTTCTTT.